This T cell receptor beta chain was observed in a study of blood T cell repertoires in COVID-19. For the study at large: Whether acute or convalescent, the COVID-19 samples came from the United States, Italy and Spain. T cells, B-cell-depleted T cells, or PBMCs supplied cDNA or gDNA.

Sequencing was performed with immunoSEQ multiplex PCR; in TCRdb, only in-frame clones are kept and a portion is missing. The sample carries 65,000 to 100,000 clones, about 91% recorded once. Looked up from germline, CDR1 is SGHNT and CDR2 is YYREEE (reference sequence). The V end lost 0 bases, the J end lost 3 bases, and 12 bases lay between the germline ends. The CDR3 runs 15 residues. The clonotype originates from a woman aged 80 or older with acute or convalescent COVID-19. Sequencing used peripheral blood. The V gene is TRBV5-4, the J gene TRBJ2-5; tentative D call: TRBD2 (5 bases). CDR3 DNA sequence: TGTGCCAGCAGCTTGGCGGGCATCGGGGAAGAGACCCAGTACTTC. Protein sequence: CASSLAGIGEETQYF.